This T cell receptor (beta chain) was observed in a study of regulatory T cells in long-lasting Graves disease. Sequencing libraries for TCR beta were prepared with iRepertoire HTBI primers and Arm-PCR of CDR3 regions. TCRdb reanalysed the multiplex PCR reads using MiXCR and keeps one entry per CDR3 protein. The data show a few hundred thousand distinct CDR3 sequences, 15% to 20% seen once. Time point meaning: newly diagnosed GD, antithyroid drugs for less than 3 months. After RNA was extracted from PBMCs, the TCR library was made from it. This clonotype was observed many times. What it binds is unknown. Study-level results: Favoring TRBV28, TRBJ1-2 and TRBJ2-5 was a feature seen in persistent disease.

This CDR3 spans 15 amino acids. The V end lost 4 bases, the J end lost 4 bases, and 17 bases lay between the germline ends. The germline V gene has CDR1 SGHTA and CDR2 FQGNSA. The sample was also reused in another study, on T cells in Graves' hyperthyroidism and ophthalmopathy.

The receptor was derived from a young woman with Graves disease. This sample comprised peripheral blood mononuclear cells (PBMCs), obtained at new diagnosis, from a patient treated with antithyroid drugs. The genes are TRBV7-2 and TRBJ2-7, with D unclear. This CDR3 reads CASSSGPYKSYEQYF. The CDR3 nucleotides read TGTGCCAGCAGCTCCGGGCCGTATAAATCTTACGAGCAGTACTTC.